The 18 T cell receptor beta chains in this list originate from one sample, sequenced in a study of identical twins. Each CDR3 protein is one row after TCRdb ran MiXCR on the 5' RACE reads. Of some 1,700,000 distinct CDR3 sequences in the sample, around 33% were seen once. The sample was cord blood. The receptors derive from a newborn girl in good health.

Only one count was recorded for this clonotype. V and J are TRBV10-3 and TRBJ2-1; 8 bases line up with TRBD1. The germline gives CDR1 ENHRY, CDR2 SYGVKD. The CDR3 is made up of 13 amino acids. Losses at the gene ends were 5 bases for V and 6 bases for J; bases not matched to a gene: 3. The CDR3: CAISLDRGNEQFF. In nucleotides, the CDR3 is TGTGCCATCAGTCTCGACAGGGGCAATGAGCAGTTCTTC.

This clonotype was recorded a few times. The rearrangement links TRBV4-2 to TRBJ2-3; D is possibly TRBD2 (5 bases). Germline V gene lookup returns CDR1 LGHNA and CDR2 YNFKEQ. The CDR3 runs 17 residues. The V and J ends lost 1 base and 1 base respectively, with 15 bases between them. The CDR3 DNA is TGTGCCAGCAGCCAAGGACGGGCCGGGATCGGCACAGATACGCAGTATTTT. As protein: CASSQGRAGIGTDTQYF.

This clonotype was seen once. The chain employs TRBV20-1 and TRBJ2-4; D might be TRBD2 (5 bases). The J call may be incorrect, as the DNA end agrees better with TRBJ2-7. The CDR3 length is 13 residues. The germline gives CDR1 DFQATT, CDR2 SNEGSKA (reference sequence). The CDR3 region has the DNA TGCAGTGCTAGAGAGGTGACTAACTACGAGCAGTACTTC. Amino acids: CSAREVTNYEQYF.

This clonotype was counted at least ten times. The rearrangement joins TRBV5-1 to TRBJ1-6; the match to TRBD1 covers 9 bases. The CDR3 has 14 residues. Germline values: CDR1 SGHRS, CDR2 YFSETQ. Trimming cost V 5 bases and J 6 bases; bases outside gene matches: 3. The CDR3 sequence is CASSSTGGNSPLHF. CDR3 bases: TGCGCCAGCAGTTCGACAGGGGGTAATTCACCCCTCCACTTT. The full variable domain, its missing parts supplied by reference TRBV5-1 and TRBJ1-6, is KAGVTQTPRYLIKTRGQQVTLSCSPISGHRSVSWYQQTPGQGLQFLFEYFSETQRNKGNFPGRFSGRQFSNSRSEMNVSTLELGDSALYLCASSSTGGNSPLHFGNGTRLTVT.

This clonotype was seen ten or more times. The chain combines TRBV20-1 with TRBJ2-1, with 12 nucleotides matching TRBD2. V lost 0 bases to trimming and J lost 2 bases; unmatched junction nucleotides: 2. Germline lookup yields CDR1 DFQATT and CDR2 SNEGSKA (reference sequence). The CDR3 has 16 residues. Written as DNA, the CDR3 is TGCAGTGCTAGAGACAGGACTAGCGGGACCTACAATGAGCAGTTCTTC. Translating gives CSARDRTSGTYNEQFF.

V is TRBV12-3 or TRBV12-4 and J is TRBJ2-3; 7 nucleotides align to TRBD1. CDR3 length equals 19 residues. The J segment lost 0 bases and the V segment lost 3 bases, leaving 15 bases of the junction unmatched. For the CDR3, the DNA is TGTGCCAGCAGTTTTCATCGGGACAGAATCAATCCCAGCACAGATACGCAGTATTTT. Amino acids: CASSFHRDRINPSTDTQYF.

The chain joins TRBV30 to TRBJ2-7; 10 bases line up with TRBD2. Germline trimming cut 2 bases from V and 7 bases from J; bases unmatched to any gene: 8. This CDR3 has 14 residues. Germline V gene lookup returns CDR1 GTSNPN and CDR2 SVGIG (reference sequence). The CDR3 reads CAWSRTSGYNEQYF. The DNA of the CDR3 is TGTGCCTGGAGTCGGACTAGCGGCTACAATGAGCAGTACTTC.

The chain employs TRBV4-1 and TRBJ2-3; tentatively, D is TRBD2 (5 bases). The germline V gene encodes CDR1 MGHRA and CDR2 YSYEKL. This CDR3 comprises 18 residues. The germline V and J ends were trimmed by 0 bases and 0 bases, with 16 bases remaining between them. The CDR3 spells CASSQESSSGSSTDTQYF. For the CDR3, the DNA is TGCGCCAGCAGCCAAGAATCTTCCAGCGGTTCTAGCACAGATACGCAGTATTTT.

V gene TRBV5-1 combines with J gene TRBJ2-1, with a tentative D call TRBD2 (5 bases). There are 15 residues in the CDR3. The V and J ends lost 1 base and 6 bases respectively, with 14 bases between them. The germline V gene has CDR1 SGHRS and CDR2 YFSETQ. The CDR3: CASSLYSRALNEQFF. The CDR3 nucleotides read TGCGCCAGCAGCTTGTATTCGAGGGCCCTCAATGAGCAGTTCTTC.

This clonotype occurred a few times. The V gene is TRBV3-1, the J gene TRBJ2-3; 14 bases fit TRBD2. The CDR3 is 13 amino acids. The junction had 4 bases not matched to a gene; V was cut back by 8 bases and J by 9 bases. CDR1 and CDR2 (germline): LGHDT, YNNKEL (reference sequence). CDR3: CASRLAGGPTQYF. As DNA, the CDR3 is TGTGCCAGCCGACTAGCGGGGGGGCCAACGCAGTATTTT.

This clonotype was detected a few times. The chain uses TRBV7-9 and TRBJ1-5, with 7 bases identical to TRBD1. The CDR3 is 17 residues long. Germline V gene data show CDR1 as SEHNR and CDR2 as FQNEAQ (reference sequence). The V segment lost 5 bases and the J segment 3 bases; nucleotides outside the gene matches: 13. The CDR3 is CASSTASTGTVNQPQHF. In DNA form, the CDR3 reads TGTGCCAGCAGCACAGCATCAACCGGGACAGTCAATCAGCCCCAGCATTTT.

The sample holds a few counts of this clonotype. The V and J genes are TRBV12-3 or TRBV12-4 and TRBJ2-3, with 7 positions matching TRBD2. The CDR3 covers 14 residues. V dropped 10 bases and J dropped 1; count of bases not matched to a gene: 8. In DNA, the CDR3 is TGTGCCACCTCGACTAGCTCCCGCACAGATACGCAGTATTTT. Translating gives CATSTSSRTDTQYF.

In DNA, the CDR3 is TGTGCCAGCAGCCCGCGAGGTGGGACAGAGCTTACCTATGGCTACACCTTC. Translating it yields CASSPRGGTELTYGYTF. The V and J genes are TRBV5-6 and TRBJ1-2; 7 nucleotides line up with TRBD1. CDR1 is SGHDT and CDR2 is YYEEEE in the germline V gene. With V trimmed by 4 bases and J by 4 bases, 16 bases remained unmatched. The CDR3 sequence is 17 residues long.

The chain links TRBV28 to TRBJ2-7; D is perhaps TRBD2 (5 bases). Trimming cost V 10 bases and J 10 bases, with 17 bases left between them. Germline V gene data show CDR1 as MDHEN and CDR2 as SYDVKM. The CDR3 spans 11 residues. The CDR3 DNA sequence: TGTGCCACCAACCGGGGTTGGGCCCAGTACTTC. Its protein is CATNRGWAQYF. The variable domain in full, with the rest retrieved from reference TRBV28 and TRBJ2-7, is DVKVTQSSRYLVKRTGEKVFLECVQDMDHENMFWYRQDPGLGLRLIYFSYDVKMKEKGDIPEGYSVSREKKERFSLILESASTNQTSMYLCATNRGWAQYFGPGTRLTVT.

V usage is TRBV20-1 and J usage is TRBJ2-1; D unclear. The V and J ends lost 3 bases and 9 bases respectively, with 18 bases between them. The length of the CDR3 is 14 residues. Per the germline V gene, CDR1 is DFQATT and CDR2 is SNEGSKA (reference sequence). The CDR3 protein is CSARETAAPGEQFF. CDR3 sequence (DNA): TGCAGTGCTAGGGAGACTGCCGCCCCCGGTGAGCAGTTCTTC.

This clonotype occurred many times. CDR3 region: CASSRGQNYGYTF. The CDR3 coding sequence is TGTGCCAGCAGCAGGGGACAGAACTATGGCTACACCTTC. The genes are TRBV7-9 and TRBJ1-2; TRBD1 matches 7 bases. Germline V gene sequence: CDR1 SEHNR, CDR2 FQNEAQ (reference sequence). This CDR3 spans 13 amino acids. J gave up 2 bases and V 5 bases, and 2 bases lay outside the gene matches.

This chain links TRBV12-3 or TRBV12-4 with TRBJ1-1; perhaps TRBD1 as D (6 bases). The CDR3 is 14 residues long. The V end was cut by 0 bases, the J end by 3 bases, with 8 bases between. CDR3 DNA sequence: TGTGCCAGCAGTTTAGCGCGGACAGACACTGAAGCTTTCTTT. Its protein product is CASSLARTDTEAFF.

This clonotype was recorded a few times. V and J are TRBV28 and TRBJ2-7, with D maybe TRBD1 (6 bases). Germline loops: CDR1 MDHEN, CDR2 SYDVKM. Trimming pared 2 bases from V and 4 bases from J, leaving 12 bases between. The CDR3 runs 14 residues. CDR3 region: CASSLGQGKYEQYF. For the CDR3, the DNA is TGTGCCAGCAGTTTAGGTCAGGGGAAGTACGAGCAGTACTTC. The entire variable domain, with the rest obtained from reference TRBV28 and TRBJ2-7, is as follows: DVKVTQSSRYLVKRTGEKVFLECVQDMDHENMFWYRQDPGLGLRLIYFSYDVKMKEKGDIPEGYSVSREKKERFSLILESASTNQTSMYLCASSLGQGKYEQYFGPGTRLTVT.